The source of this T cell receptor (beta chain) is a study of T cell responses to AZD1222 COVID-19 vaccine. Method: immunoSEQ multiplex PCR; TCRdb's copy keeps in-frame clones and lacks some. The sample holds some 150,000 clones, 70% to 90% seen once. This clone was detected once. This sequence originates from an adult in good health. This sample comprised peripheral blood, obtained on day 0 of AZD1222 vaccination.

The CDR3 DNA follows: TGCGCCAGCAGCCTAAACCGGGACACGTATTCACCCCTCCACTTT. Amino acids: CASSLNRDTYSPLHF. The chain uses TRBV4-3 and TRBJ1-6; the D gene is possibly TRBD1 (6 bases). V was shortened by 4 bases and J by 8 bases, with 15 bases between the two germline ends. Germline V CDR1 and CDR2: LGHNA, YSLEER. This CDR3 region has 15 residues.